The next 32 T cell receptor beta chains were all read from a single sample in a study of early T cells in non-severe SARS-CoV-2 infection. TCRdb recomputed calls from the 5' RACE reads with MiXCR, one row per CDR3 protein. The data hold around 70,000 distinct CDR3 sequences, with 12% observed a single time. Sequencing used whole blood. The receptors derive from an adult who was a healthcare worker with PCR-confirmed SARS-CoV-2 infection or an uninfected control (not recorded which).

Many counts were recorded for this clonotype. This chain links TRBV12-3 or TRBV12-4 with TRBJ2-7; 13 nucleotides agree with TRBD2. The J segment lost 5 bases and the V segment lost 4 bases, leaving 5 bases of the junction unmatched. This CDR3 is 15 amino acids long. CDR3 protein: CASSYGLAGENEQYF. The CDR3 bases are TGTGCCAGCAGTTACGGACTAGCGGGGGAGAACGAGCAGTACTTC.

V is TRBV29-1 and J is TRBJ2-1; TRBD1 aligns across 8 bases. The V gene end was trimmed by 7 bases and the J gene end by 9 bases; junction bases not matched to a gene: 14. The CDR3 totals 14 residues. Germline CDR1 SQVTM, CDR2 ANQGSEA. CDR3 nucleotide sequence: TGCAGCGCCGATGCCAGACAGGGGCGGGGTGAGCAGTTCTTC. The encoded protein is CSADARQGRGEQFF.

This clonotype was counted only a few times. V and J are TRBV6-2 or TRBV6-3 and TRBJ1-4; D perhaps matches TRBD1 (5 bases). The CDR3 loop spans 16 amino acids. Trimming stripped 6 bases from V and 0 bases from J, with 14 bases between. Germline CDR1 MNHEY, CDR2 SVGEGT. The CDR3 region is CASSRGSGATNEKLFF. The DNA for the CDR3 is TGTGCCAGCAGCCGAGGCTCGGGGGCAACTAATGAAAAACTGTTTTTT.

This clonotype was observed at least ten times. The V call is TRBV7-8, the J call TRBJ2-1, with a tentative D call TRBD1 (6 bases). Germline loops: CDR1 SGHVS, CDR2 FQNEAQ. Between the trimmed V and J ends, which lost 5 bases and 0 bases, there was a span of 14 bases. The CDR3 has 16 amino acids. CDR3 nucleotide sequence: TGTGCCAGCAGCCCGAGGACAGCCCGCTCCTACAATGAGCAGTTCTTC. The encoded protein is CASSPRTARSYNEQFF.

For the CDR3, the DNA is TGCAGTGCTAGAGACCCTAGGGACTTGGAAAACATTCAGTACTTC. This translates into CSARDPRDLENIQYF. The rearrangement uses TRBV20-1 and TRBJ2-4; D is possibly TRBD2 (6 bases). The V gene's germline CDR1 is DFQATT and CDR2 SNEGSKA (reference sequence). This CDR3 is 15 amino acids long. The ends were cut back, 0 bases at V and 5 bases at J, with 14 bases in the middle.

The table lists this clonotype with many counts. The CDR3 nucleotides read TGTGCCAGCAGTTACACCTTAGGACAGGGGTATCAGCCCCAGCATTTT. It specifies CASSYTLGQGYQPQHF. The chain carries TRBV6-6 and TRBJ1-5; 9 bases agree with TRBD1. The ends lost 2 bases at V and 5 bases at J; junction bases unmatched: 7. CDR1 MNHNY and CDR2 SVGAGI come from the germline V gene (reference sequence). The CDR3 consists of 16 residues.

The chain joins TRBV12-3 or TRBV12-4 to TRBJ2-3; TRBD1 or TRBD2 may be the D gene (5 bases each). The CDR3 spans 14 residues. The V end was cut by 1 base, the J end by 5 bases, with 10 bases between. The CDR3: CASSLVREIDTQYF. The CDR3, as DNA: TGTGCCAGCAGTTTAGTCAGGGAGATAGATACGCAGTATTTT.

This clonotype occurred a few times. This chain joins TRBV6-4 and TRBJ2-1; 7 bases align to TRBD2. Germline V gene lookup returns CDR1 MRHNA and CDR2 SNTAGT. The CDR3 contains 12 residues. The junction had 0 bases not matched to a gene; V was cut back by 0 bases and J by 10 bases. CDR3 DNA sequence: TGTGCCAGCAGTGACTCCGGGAGGGAGCAGTTCTTC. Protein product: CASSDSGREQFF.

The gene calls are TRBV5-1 and TRBJ2-7, with TRBD1 as a possible D gene (5 bases). CDR1 SGHRS and CDR2 YFSETQ come from the germline V gene. This CDR3 region has 16 residues. The V gene lost 0 bases and the J gene lost 0 bases, with 13 bases spanning the gap. The CDR3 DNA reads TGCGCCAGCAGCTTGGAGGCAGCAGGGCCCTCCTACGAGCAGTACTTC. It translates to CASSLEAAGPSYEQYF. Variable domain in full (rest from reference TRBV5-1 and TRBJ2-7): KAGVTQTPRYLIKTRGQQVTLSCSPISGHRSVSWYQQTPGQGLQFLFEYFSETQRNKGNFPGRFSGRQFSNSRSEMNVSTLELGDSALYLCASSLEAAGPSYEQYFGPGTRLTVT.

This clonotype was picked up many times. The V and J genes are TRBV11-3 and TRBJ2-7, with D tentatively TRBD1 or TRBD2 (5 bases each). This CDR3 comprises 15 residues. Germline CDR1 and CDR2: SGHNT and YENEEA. Trimming removed 5 bases from V and 2 bases from J, with 16 bases in between. CDR3 nucleotides: TGTGCCAGCAGCGCCACCGGGACGGACCCCTACGAGCAGTACTTC. The encoded protein is CASSATGTDPYEQYF.

The gene calls are TRBV20-1 and TRBJ2-2; a possible D gene is TRBD2 (6 bases). Per germline, CDR1 DFQATT and CDR2 SNEGSKA (reference sequence). Trimming removed 1 base at V and 1 base at J, with 10 bases between. CDR3 length equals 15 residues. The chain's CDR3 is CSARVRRENTGELFF. CDR3 nucleotides: TGCAGTGCTAGAGTAAGGCGGGAGAACACCGGGGAGCTGTTTTTT.

This clonotype occurred many times. The chain is built from TRBV7-3 and TRBJ2-1; the match to TRBD2 covers 8 bases. After removal of 0 bases from V and 13 bases from J, the junction contained 8 bases not matched to a gene. The V gene's germline CDR1 is SGHTA and CDR2 FQGTGA. The CDR3 has 14 amino acids. Here the CDR3 reads CASSLTSASGRQFF. DNA of the CDR3: TGTGCCAGCAGCTTAACGTCGGCTAGCGGGCGTCAGTTCTTC.

The chain is built from TRBV28 and TRBJ2-7, with 9 nucleotides matching TRBD2. This CDR3 spans 17 amino acids. The trim removed 6 bases at V and 6 bases at J, leaving 18 bases unmatched. The germline CDR1 and CDR2 sequences are MDHEN and SYDVKM. This CDR3 reads CASSPRGTGLAVSEQYF. CDR3 in DNA: TGTGCCAGCAGCCCCAGGGGGACGGGACTAGCTGTCAGCGAGCAGTACTTC.

A note on this clonotype: With a much larger clone just one base away, this may be a read error. V usage is TRBV6-5 and J usage is TRBJ2-7; no firm D call. The germline gives CDR1 MNHEY, CDR2 SVGAGI. The CDR3 is 14 amino acids. The CDR3 spells CVSSYSRKTYEQYF. In DNA form, the CDR3 reads TGTGTCAGCAGTTACTCGAGGAAAACCTACGAGCAGTACTTC.

The table lists this clonotype with a few counts. The rearrangement links TRBV5-1 to TRBJ1-6; 7 positions agree with TRBD1. With 4 bases clipped from V and 8 bases from J, the junction kept 6 bases outside the gene matches. The CDR3 totals 14 residues. Germline V lookup: CDR1 SGHRS, CDR2 YFSETQ. In DNA, the CDR3 is TGCGCCAGCAGCATTGGACAGGCGCATTCACCCCTCCACTTT. This translates into CASSIGQAHSPLHF.

This clonotype turned up a few times. The rearrangement uses TRBV5-6 and TRBJ1-4; tentative D call: TRBD1 (6 bases). V shed 4 bases and J shed 8 bases, with 15 bases lying between them. This CDR3 contains 14 residues. Per the germline V gene, CDR1 is SGHDT and CDR2 is YYEEEE. DNA for the CDR3: TGTGCCAGCAGCGGATACAGGGATTCCGAAAAACTGTTTTTT. Residues: CASSGYRDSEKLFF.

This clonotype has ten or more counts. The V and J genes are TRBV11-1 and TRBJ2-2, with unresolved D. V was cut by 5 bases and J by 6 bases, with 10 bases left in between. Germline values: CDR1 SGHAT, CDR2 FQDESV (reference sequence). This CDR3 has 13 residues. The chain's CDR3 is CASSHRAAGELFF. The CDR3 DNA reads TGTGCCAGCAGCCATCGGGCGGCCGGGGAGCTGTTTTTT.

This clonotype appeared a few times. For the CDR3, the DNA is TGCAGCGTTGAAAGGGTGGGGAATGAGCAGTTCTTC. Protein product: CSVERVGNEQFF. This chain uses TRBV29-1 with TRBJ2-1, with D unresolved. The CDR3 spans 12 residues. Germline V gene data show CDR1 as SQVTM and CDR2 as ANQGSEA. Trimming pared 2 bases from V and 7 bases from J, leaving 9 bases between.

V and J are TRBV7-9 and TRBJ2-3; unclear D gene. Germline assignment: CDR1 SEHNR and CDR2 FQNEAQ (reference sequence). The germline V and J ends were trimmed by 1 base and 1 base, with 3 bases remaining between them. There are 13 residues in the CDR3. The CDR3 spells CASSLGGTDTQYF. The CDR3 DNA is TGTGCCAGCAGCTTAGGGGGCACAGATACGCAGTATTTT.

The chain links TRBV2 to TRBJ1-2; D call uncertain. V was shortened by 3 bases and J by 4 bases, with 6 bases between the two germline ends. Germline lookup yields CDR1 SNHLY and CDR2 FYNNEI. The CDR3 sequence is 12 residues long. The CDR3 is CASSDLVYGYTF. CDR3 nucleotides: TGTGCCAGCAGTGACTTGGTCTATGGCTACACCTTC.

This chain links TRBV20-1 with TRBJ2-7; D is perhaps TRBD2 (6 bases). Per the germline V gene, CDR1 is DFQATT and CDR2 is SNEGSKA (reference sequence). Deletions cut 5 bases from V and 3 bases from J, with 11 bases between. This CDR3 has 12 amino acids. This CDR3 is CSARGGNYEQYF. CDR3 bases: TGCAGTGCTCGTGGGGGGAACTACGAGCAGTACTTC.

This clonotype was counted ten times or more. The V gene is TRBV7-9, the J gene TRBJ2-7; a possible D gene is TRBD2 (6 bases). V was trimmed by 4 bases and J by 5 bases, leaving 12 bases between them. The CDR3 spans 13 residues. Per the germline V gene, CDR1 is SEHNR and CDR2 is FQNEAQ (reference sequence). The CDR3 reads CASSWGDPNEQYF. CDR3 sequence (DNA): TGTGCCAGCAGCTGGGGGGACCCCAACGAGCAGTACTTC.

This clonotype was seen at least ten times. The chain couples TRBV2 to TRBJ2-3; D might be TRBD2 (6 bases). Germline assignment: CDR1 SNHLY and CDR2 FYNNEI. V gave up 3 bases and J gave up 4 bases, with 11 bases separating them. The CDR3 covers 14 residues. The CDR3 DNA sequence: TGTGCCAGCAGTGAGCGGGAATTGGCAGATACGCAGTATTTT. Amino acids: CASSERELADTQYF.

This clonotype was found a few times. This chain links TRBV7-3 with TRBJ1-6; perhaps TRBD1 as D (5 bases). This CDR3 spans 14 amino acids. Trimming stripped 2 bases from V and 7 bases from J, with 9 bases between. Germline CDR1 SGHTA, CDR2 FQGTGA. The CDR3 region is CASSLETANSPLHF. The DNA for the CDR3 is TGTGCCAGCAGCTTAGAGACAGCAAATTCACCCCTCCACTTT.

The CDR3 DNA reads as TGTGCCACCAGTGTAGCGGGAGTTCTGGAGACCCAGTACTTC. Its translation is CATSVAGVLETQYF. The chain recombines TRBV15 with TRBJ2-5; 9 bases are shared with TRBD2. The junction had 7 bases not matched to a gene; V was cut back by 6 bases and J by 5 bases. Germline V gives CDR1 LNHNV, CDR2 YYDKDF (reference sequence). The CDR3 loop spans 14 amino acids.

This clonotype has at least ten counts. This sequence joins TRBV5-6 and TRBJ2-7, with 8 bases identical to TRBD1. CDR3 length: 16 residues. J lost 6 bases, V lost 4 bases, and 15 bases had no gene match. Germline CDR1 reads SGHDT; CDR2 reads YYEEEE. Written as DNA, the CDR3 is TGTGCCAGCAGCCTTTGGGAAGGTCCAGGGGGCGCCGAGCAGTACTTC. Translation gives CASSLWEGPGGAEQYF. Supplemented by reference TRBV5-6 and TRBJ2-7, the full variable domain reads DAGVTQSPTHLIKTRGQQVTLRCSPKSGHDTVSWYQQALGQGPQFIFQYYEEEERQRGNFPDRFSGHQFPNYSSELNVNALLLGDSALYLCASSLWEGPGGAEQYFGPGTRLTVT.

This clonotype appeared a few times. One end of the junction is discordant with germline, which a read error may explain. The gene calls are TRBV25-1 and TRBJ2-7; 9 bases agree with TRBD2. The CDR3 extends over 14 amino acids. Germline V gene sequence: CDR1 MGHDK, CDR2 SYGVNS. The CDR3: CVSSASGGSYEQYF. CDR3 in DNA: TGTGTCAGCAGTGCGAGCGGGGGGTCCTACGAGCAGTACTTC.

The V gene is TRBV19, the J gene TRBJ1-5; tentatively, D is TRBD1 (5 bases). Trimming removed 5 bases at V and 4 bases at J, with 21 bases between. Germline V gene lookup returns CDR1 LNHDA and CDR2 SQIVND (reference sequence). This CDR3 comprises 17 residues. The CDR3 region is CASSQNSGGYWNQPQHF. CDR3 DNA: TGTGCCAGTAGTCAAAACTCGGGGGGATATTGGAATCAGCCCCAGCATTTT.

This chain links TRBV29-1 with TRBJ1-1, with D possibly TRBD1 on 6 matching bases. The CDR3 has 12 amino acids. V lost 4 bases and J lost 7, with 13 bases in between. The germline V gene encodes CDR1 SQVTM and CDR2 ANQGSEA. CDR3 DNA sequence: TGCAGCGTTGGGTGGGGACAACTTGAAGCTTTCTTT. This gives the protein CSVGWGQLEAFF. Together with reference TRBV29-1 and TRBJ1-1, the CDR3 gives the full variable domain: SAVISQKPSRDICQRGTSLTIQCQVDSQVTMMFWYRQQPGQSLTLIATANQGSEATYESGFVIDKFPISRPNLTFSTLTVSNMSPEDSSIYLCSVGWGQLEAFFGQGTRLTVV.

This clonotype has at least ten counts. This rearrangement joins TRBV4-1 to TRBJ1-5, with D maybe TRBD1 (5 bases). Germline lookup yields CDR1 MGHRA and CDR2 YSYEKL. Trimming stripped 1 base from V and 5 bases from J, with 12 bases between. This CDR3 is 15 amino acids long. CDR3 in amino acids: CASSQGGRVDQPQHF. The DNA for the CDR3 is TGCGCCAGCAGCCAAGGTGGCAGGGTGGATCAGCCCCAGCATTTT.

This rearrangement joins TRBV12-3 or TRBV12-4 to TRBJ2-5; D might be TRBD2 (7 bases). The ends were cut back, 6 bases at V and 3 bases at J, with 20 bases in the middle. This CDR3 region has 16 residues. In nucleotides, the CDR3 is TGTGCCAGCAGCCGGGGGCGGGAGCGAGGGGAAGAGACCCAGTACTTC. Protein product: CASSRGRERGEETQYF.

Ten or more counts support this clonotype. The rearrangement uses TRBV2 and TRBJ1-1; D not resolved. V dropped 6 bases and J dropped 7 bases, with 9 bases sitting between them. This CDR3 region has 11 residues. In germline, CDR1 is SNHLY, CDR2 FYNNEI. This CDR3 is CASREPDEAFF. The CDR3 DNA is TGTGCCAGCAGGGAGCCGGATGAAGCTTTCTTT.